These 10 T cell receptor beta chains share one sample of origin, sequenced in a study of early T cells in non-severe SARS-CoV-2 infection. TCRdb reprocessed the 5' RACE reads via MiXCR and lists one record per CDR3 protein. The profile shows roughly 69,000 distinct CDR3 sequences, about a tenth of them singletons. The source material was whole blood, sampled at baseline. The origin of the receptors is an adult who was a healthcare worker with PCR-confirmed SARS-CoV-2 infection or an uninfected control (not recorded which).

At least ten counts were recorded for this clonotype. The chain links TRBV25-1 to TRBJ2-4; 8 bases are shared with TRBD1. The length of the CDR3 is 17 residues. Germline V gene sequence: CDR1 MGHDK, CDR2 SYGVNS. Trimming at V came to 5 bases and at J to 0 bases, leaving 9 bases not matched to a gene. CDR3 sequence (DNA): TGTGCCAGCAGTCCCATAGGGACAGGCCTAGCCAAAAACATTCAGTACTTC. Amino acid sequence: CASSPIGTGLAKNIQYF.

This clonotype showed up many times. The chain employs TRBV6-2 or TRBV6-3 and TRBJ2-5; 8 bases are a match to TRBD1. The length of the CDR3 is 14 residues. V gave up 6 bases and J gave up 2 bases; unmatched junction bases: 5. Per germline, CDR1 MNHEY and CDR2 SVGEGT. The CDR3 spells CASRRTGTQETQYF. In DNA, the CDR3 is TGTGCCAGCAGGAGGACAGGGACACAAGAGACCCAGTACTTC.

This clonotype was observed many times. V is TRBV29-1 and J is TRBJ1-1; 8 nucleotides align to TRBD1. The germline gives CDR1 SQVTM, CDR2 ANQGSEA. The CDR3 has 15 amino acids. J was trimmed by 1 base and V by 1 base; bases with no gene match: 5. CDR3 nucleotide sequence: TGCAGCGTTGAAGGTTTTCAGGGGGCGAACACTGAAGCTTTCTTT. This translates into CSVEGFQGANTEAFF.

V usage is TRBV6-2 or TRBV6-3 and J usage is TRBJ1-1; D is possibly TRBD1 (5 bases). Germline loops: CDR1 MNHEY, CDR2 SVGEGT. V shed 6 bases and J shed 5 bases, with 13 bases lying between them. The CDR3 covers 13 residues. The CDR3 sequence is CASRRAGRTEAFF. The CDR3 region has the DNA TGTGCCAGCAGACGCGCGGGACGGACTGAAGCTTTCTTT.

This clonotype was picked up many times. V usage is TRBV19 and J usage is TRBJ2-5; 12 bases are shared with TRBD1. CDR3 length equals 16 residues. Germline-derived CDR1 and CDR2 are LNHDA and SQIVND (reference sequence). V was pared by 4 bases and J by 5 bases, with 8 bases of the junction left unmatched. The DNA of the CDR3 is TGTGCCAGTAGTACTCCGGCCGGGACAGGGGGCGAGACCCAGTACTTC. Its translation: CASSTPAGTGGETQYF.

This clonotype was seen many times. This chain links TRBV5-1 with TRBJ2-7; 8 nucleotides align to TRBD1. CDR3 length: 15 amino acids. Germline CDR1 is SGHRS and CDR2 is YFSETQ. Trimming took 0 bases from V and 3 from J; bases not matched to a gene: 5. The CDR3, as DNA: TGCGCCAGCAGCTTGGGCGGCGGACAGGGCTACGAGCAGTACTTC. Translated, it gives CASSLGGGQGYEQYF.

This clonotype has more than one count but fewer than ten. The chain carries TRBV28 and TRBJ2-3, with D perhaps matching TRBD1 or TRBD2 (5 bases each). CDR3 length: 14 amino acids. V dropped 6 bases and J dropped 2 bases, with 12 bases sitting between them. From germline, CDR1 is MDHEN and CDR2 SYDVKM. The DNA for the CDR3 is TGTGCCAGCAGCCCGGGACCCCACACAGATACGCAGTATTTT. Its protein product is CASSPGPHTDTQYF.

The CDR3 here is CASSREGSGRAGNEQFF. For the CDR3, the DNA is TGTGCCAGCAGCCGAGAGGGTAGCGGGAGAGCGGGGAATGAGCAGTTCTTC. The chain employs TRBV7-2 and TRBJ2-1; 9 bases match TRBD2. This CDR3 contains 17 residues. Germline loops: CDR1 SGHTA, CDR2 FQGNSA. V shed 5 bases and J 7 bases; nucleotides not matched to a gene: 15. The variable domain in full, with the rest retrieved from reference TRBV7-2 and TRBJ2-1, is GAGVSQSPSNKVTEKGKDVELRCDPISGHTALYWYRQSLGQGLEFLIYFQGNSAPDKSGLPSDRFSAERTGGSVSTLTIQRTQQEDSAVYLCASSREGSGRAGNEQFFGPGTRLTVL.

This clonotype was seen only a few times. V is TRBV20-1 and J is TRBJ1-1, with unresolved D. The CDR3 spans 12 residues. In germline, CDR1 is DFQATT, CDR2 SNEGSKA (reference sequence). Trimming pared 4 bases from V and 4 bases from J, leaving 10 bases between. CDR3 sequence: CSANLKGTEAFF. The CDR3, as DNA: TGCAGTGCTAACCTAAAGGGCACTGAAGCTTTCTTT.

This clonotype has ten or more counts. The J gene is TRBJ2-3, the V gene TRBV12-3 or TRBV12-4, with D perhaps TRBD1 (5 bases). V lost 5 bases and J 2 bases, leaving 14 bases between the germline ends. The CDR3 covers 15 residues. The CDR3 nucleotides read TGTGCCAGCAGTGGCGACAGAACAGACACAGATACGCAGTATTTT. Translated: CASSGDRTDTDTQYF.